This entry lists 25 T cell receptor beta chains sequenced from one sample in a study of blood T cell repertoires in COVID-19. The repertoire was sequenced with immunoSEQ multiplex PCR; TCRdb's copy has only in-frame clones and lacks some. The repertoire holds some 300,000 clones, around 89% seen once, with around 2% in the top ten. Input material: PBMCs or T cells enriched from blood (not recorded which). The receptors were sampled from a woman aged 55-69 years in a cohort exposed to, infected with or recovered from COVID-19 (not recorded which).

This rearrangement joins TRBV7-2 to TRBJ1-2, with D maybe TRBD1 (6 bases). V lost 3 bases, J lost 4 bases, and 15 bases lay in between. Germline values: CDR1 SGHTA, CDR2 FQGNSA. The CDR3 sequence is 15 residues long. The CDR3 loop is CASSFSWTELYGYTF. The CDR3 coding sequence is TGTGCCAGCAGCTTTTCCTGGACAGAGCTCTATGGCTACACCTTC.

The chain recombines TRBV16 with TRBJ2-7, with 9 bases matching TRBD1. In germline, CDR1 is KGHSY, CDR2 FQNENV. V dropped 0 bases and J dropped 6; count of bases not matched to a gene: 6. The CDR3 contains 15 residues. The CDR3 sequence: CASSQSGTGSSEQYF. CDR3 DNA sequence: TGTGCCAGCAGCCAATCGGGGACAGGGTCATCCGAGCAGTACTTC.

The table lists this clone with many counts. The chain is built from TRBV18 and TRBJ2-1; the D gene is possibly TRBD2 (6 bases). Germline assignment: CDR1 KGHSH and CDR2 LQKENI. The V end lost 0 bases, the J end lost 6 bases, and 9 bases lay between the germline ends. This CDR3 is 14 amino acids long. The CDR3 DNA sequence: TGTGCCAGCTCACCACCGCTGGGGGGCAATGAGCAGTTCTTC. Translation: CASSPPLGGNEQFF.

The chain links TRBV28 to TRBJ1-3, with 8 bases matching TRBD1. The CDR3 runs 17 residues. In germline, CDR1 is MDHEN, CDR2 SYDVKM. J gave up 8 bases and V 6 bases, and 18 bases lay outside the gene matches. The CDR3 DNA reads TGTGCCAGCAGAAACCAGGGGGCGTTTTGGGGCGGGGACACCATATATTTT. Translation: CASRNQGAFWGGDTIYF.

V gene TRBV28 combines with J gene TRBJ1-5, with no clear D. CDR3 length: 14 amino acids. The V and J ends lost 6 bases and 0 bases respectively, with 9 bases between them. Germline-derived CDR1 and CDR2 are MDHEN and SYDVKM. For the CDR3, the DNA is TGTGCCAGCAGCGGTAGCAGTAGCAATCAGCCCCAGCATTTT. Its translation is CASSGSSSNQPQHF.

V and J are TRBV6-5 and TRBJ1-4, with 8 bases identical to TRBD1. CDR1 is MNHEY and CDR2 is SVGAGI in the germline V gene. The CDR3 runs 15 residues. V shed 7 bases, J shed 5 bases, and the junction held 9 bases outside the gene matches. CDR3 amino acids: CASKLAGGQNEKLFF. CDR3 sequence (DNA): TGTGCCAGCAAGCTTGCAGGGGGCCAAAATGAAAAACTGTTTTTT.

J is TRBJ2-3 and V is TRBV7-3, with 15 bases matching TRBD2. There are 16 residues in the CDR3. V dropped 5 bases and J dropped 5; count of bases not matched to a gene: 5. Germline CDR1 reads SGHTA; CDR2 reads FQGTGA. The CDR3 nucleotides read TGTGCCAGCAGCCCTGGACTAGCGGGAGGGAAAGATACGCAGTATTTT. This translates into CASSPGLAGGKDTQYF.

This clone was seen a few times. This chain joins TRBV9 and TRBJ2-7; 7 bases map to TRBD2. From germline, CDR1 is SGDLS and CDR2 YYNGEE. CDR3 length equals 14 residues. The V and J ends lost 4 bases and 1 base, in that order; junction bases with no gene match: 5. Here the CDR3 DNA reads TGTGCCAGCAGCCTGCGCGGGGGATCCTACGAGCAGTACTTC. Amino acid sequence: CASSLRGGSYEQYF. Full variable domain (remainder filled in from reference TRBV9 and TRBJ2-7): DSGVTQTPKHLITATGQRVTLRCSPRSGDLSVYWYQQSLDQGLQFLIQYYNGEERAKGNILERFSAQQFPDLHSELNLSSLELGDSALYFCASSLRGGSYEQYFGPGTRLTVT.

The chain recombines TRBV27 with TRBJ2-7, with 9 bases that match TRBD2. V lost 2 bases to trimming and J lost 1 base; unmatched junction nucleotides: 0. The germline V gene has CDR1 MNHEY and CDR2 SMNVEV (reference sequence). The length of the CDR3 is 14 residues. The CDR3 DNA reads TGTGCCAGCAGTTTACTAGCGGGATCCTACGAGCAGTACTTC. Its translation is CASSLLAGSYEQYF.

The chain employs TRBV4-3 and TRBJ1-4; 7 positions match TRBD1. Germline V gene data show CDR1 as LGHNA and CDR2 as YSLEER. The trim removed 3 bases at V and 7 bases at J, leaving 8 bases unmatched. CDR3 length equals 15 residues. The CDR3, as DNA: TGCGCCAGCAGCCAGACAGACAGGGATAGTGAAAAACTGTTTTTT. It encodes CASSQTDRDSEKLFF.

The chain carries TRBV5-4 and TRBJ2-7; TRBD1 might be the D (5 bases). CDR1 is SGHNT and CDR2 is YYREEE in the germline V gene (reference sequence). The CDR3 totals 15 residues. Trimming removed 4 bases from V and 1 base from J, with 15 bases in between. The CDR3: CASSLPGAASYEQYF. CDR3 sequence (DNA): TGTGCCAGCAGCCTACCTGGGGCAGCTTCCTACGAGCAGTACTTC.

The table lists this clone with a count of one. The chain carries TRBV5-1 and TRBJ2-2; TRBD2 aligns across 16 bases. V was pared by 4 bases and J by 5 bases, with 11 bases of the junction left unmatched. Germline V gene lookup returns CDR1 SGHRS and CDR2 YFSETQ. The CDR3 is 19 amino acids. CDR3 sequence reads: CASSEPGLAGGPGTGELFF. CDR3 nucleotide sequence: TGCGCCAGCAGCGAACCGGGACTAGCGGGAGGGCCGGGAACCGGGGAGCTGTTTTTT.

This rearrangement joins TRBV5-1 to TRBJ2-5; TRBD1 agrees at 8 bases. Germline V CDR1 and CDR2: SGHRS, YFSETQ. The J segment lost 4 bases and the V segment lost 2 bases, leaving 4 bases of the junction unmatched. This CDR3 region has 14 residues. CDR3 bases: TGCGCCAGCAGCTTCCGGACAGGGTCAGAGACCCAGTACTTC. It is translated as CASSFRTGSETQYF. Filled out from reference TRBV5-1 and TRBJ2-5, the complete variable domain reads KAGVTQTPRYLIKTRGQQVTLSCSPISGHRSVSWYQQTPGQGLQFLFEYFSETQRNKGNFPGRFSGRQFSNSRSEMNVSTLELGDSALYLCASSFRTGSETQYFGPGTRLLVL.

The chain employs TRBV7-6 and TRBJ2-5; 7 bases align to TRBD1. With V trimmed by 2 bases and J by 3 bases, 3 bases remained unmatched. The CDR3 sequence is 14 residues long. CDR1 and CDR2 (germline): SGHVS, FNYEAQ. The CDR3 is CASSLPTGKETQYF. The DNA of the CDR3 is TGTGCCAGCAGCTTACCGACAGGGAAAGAGACCCAGTACTTC.

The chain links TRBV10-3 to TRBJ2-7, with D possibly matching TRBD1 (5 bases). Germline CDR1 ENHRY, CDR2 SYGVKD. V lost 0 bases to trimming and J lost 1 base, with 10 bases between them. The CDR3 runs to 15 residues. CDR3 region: CAISESGAGSYEQYF. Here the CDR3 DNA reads TGTGCCATCAGTGAGTCAGGGGCCGGTTCCTACGAGCAGTACTTC.

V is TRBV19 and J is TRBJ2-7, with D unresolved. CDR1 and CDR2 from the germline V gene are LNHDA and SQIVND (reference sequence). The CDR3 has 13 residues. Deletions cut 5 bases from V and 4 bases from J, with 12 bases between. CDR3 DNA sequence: TGTGCCAGTAGTGATGTGGGCATTTACGAGCAGTACTTC. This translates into CASSDVGIYEQYF.

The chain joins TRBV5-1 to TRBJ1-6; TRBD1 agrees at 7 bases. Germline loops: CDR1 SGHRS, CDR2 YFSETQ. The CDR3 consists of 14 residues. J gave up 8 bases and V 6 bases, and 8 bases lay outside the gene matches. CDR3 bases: TGCGCCAGCACTTTTGGACAGGAGCATTCACCCCTCCACTTT. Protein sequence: CASTFGQEHSPLHF.

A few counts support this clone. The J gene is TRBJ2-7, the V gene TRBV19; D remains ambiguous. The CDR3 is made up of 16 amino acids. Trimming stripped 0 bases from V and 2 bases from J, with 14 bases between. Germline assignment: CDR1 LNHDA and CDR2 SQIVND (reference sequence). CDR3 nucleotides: TGTGCCAGTAGTATAGAACTCCAGGTCCCCCCCTACGAGCAGTACTTC. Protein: CASSIELQVPPYEQYF. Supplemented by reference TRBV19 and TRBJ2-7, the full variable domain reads DGGITQSPKYLFRKEGQNVTLSCEQNLNHDAMYWYRQDPGQGLRLIYYSQIVNDFQKGDIAEGYSVSREKKESFPLTVTSAQKNPTAFYLCASSIELQVPPYEQYFGPGTRLTVT.

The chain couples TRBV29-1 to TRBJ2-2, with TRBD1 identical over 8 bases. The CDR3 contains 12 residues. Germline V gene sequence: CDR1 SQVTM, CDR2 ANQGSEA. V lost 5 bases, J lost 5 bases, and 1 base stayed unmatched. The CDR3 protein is CSVYRGTGELFF. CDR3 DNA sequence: TGCAGCGTTTACAGGGGGACCGGGGAGCTGTTTTTT.

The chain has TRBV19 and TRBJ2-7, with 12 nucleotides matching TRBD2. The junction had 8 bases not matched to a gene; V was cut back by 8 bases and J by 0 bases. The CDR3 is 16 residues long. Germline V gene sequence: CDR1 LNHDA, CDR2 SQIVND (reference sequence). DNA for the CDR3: TGTGCCAGTTCGACTAGCGGGGGTAGGAGCTCCTACGAGCAGTACTTC. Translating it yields CASSTSGGRSSYEQYF.

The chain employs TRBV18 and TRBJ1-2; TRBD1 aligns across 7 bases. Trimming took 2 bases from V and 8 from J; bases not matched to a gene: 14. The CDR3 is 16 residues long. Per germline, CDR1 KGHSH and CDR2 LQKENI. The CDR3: CASSPGTEDRSGGYTF. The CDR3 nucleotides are TGTGCCAGCTCACCAGGGACAGAGGATCGTTCGGGAGGCTACACCTTC.

This CDR3 reads CASTQVGGGNQPQHF. CDR3 sequence (DNA): TGTGCCAGCACCCAGGTGGGGGGGGGCAATCAGCCCCAGCATTTT. The V gene is TRBV7-2, the J gene TRBJ1-5; tentatively, D is TRBD1 (5 bases). Trimming took 7 bases from V and 2 from J, leaving 15 bases between them. CDR1 SGHTA and CDR2 FQGNSA come from the germline V gene. CDR3 length equals 15 residues.

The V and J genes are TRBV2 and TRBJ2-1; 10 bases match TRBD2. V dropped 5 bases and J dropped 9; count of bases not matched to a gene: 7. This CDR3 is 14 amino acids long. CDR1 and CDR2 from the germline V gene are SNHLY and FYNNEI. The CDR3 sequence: CASSSGRASPEQFF. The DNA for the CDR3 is TGTGCCAGCAGTAGCGGGAGGGCCTCCCCTGAGCAGTTCTTC.

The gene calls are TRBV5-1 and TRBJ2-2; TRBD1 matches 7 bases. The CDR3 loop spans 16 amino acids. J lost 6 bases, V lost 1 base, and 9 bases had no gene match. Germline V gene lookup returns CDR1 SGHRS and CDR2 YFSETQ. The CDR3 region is CASSLTPGTEAGELFF. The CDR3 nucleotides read TGCGCCAGCAGCTTGACCCCCGGGACAGAAGCCGGGGAGCTGTTTTTT.

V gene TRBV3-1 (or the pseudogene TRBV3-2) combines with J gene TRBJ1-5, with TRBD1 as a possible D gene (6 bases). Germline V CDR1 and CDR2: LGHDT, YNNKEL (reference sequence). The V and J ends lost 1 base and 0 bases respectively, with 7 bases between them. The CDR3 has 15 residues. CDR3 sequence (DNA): TGTGCCAGCAGCCAAGGGACAGTTAGCAATCAGCCCCAGCATTTT. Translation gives CASSQGTVSNQPQHF.